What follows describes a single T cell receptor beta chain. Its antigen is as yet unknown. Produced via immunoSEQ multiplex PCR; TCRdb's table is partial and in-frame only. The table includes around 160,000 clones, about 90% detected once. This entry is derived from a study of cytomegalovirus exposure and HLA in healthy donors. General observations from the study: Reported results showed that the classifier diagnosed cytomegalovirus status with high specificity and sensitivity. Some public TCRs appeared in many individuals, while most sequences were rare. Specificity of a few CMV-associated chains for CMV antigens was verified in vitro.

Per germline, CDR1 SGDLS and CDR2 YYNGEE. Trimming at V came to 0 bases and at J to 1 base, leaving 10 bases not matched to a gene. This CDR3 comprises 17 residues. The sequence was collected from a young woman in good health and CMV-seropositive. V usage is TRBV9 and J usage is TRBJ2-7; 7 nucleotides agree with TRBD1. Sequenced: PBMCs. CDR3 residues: CASSVVLRDSESYEQYF. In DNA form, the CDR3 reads TGTGCCAGCAGCGTAGTGCTGAGGGACAGCGAATCCTACGAGCAGTACTTC.